Detailed here is one T cell receptor (beta chain). Germline V gives CDR1 SGHNT, CDR2 YYREEE (reference sequence). This CDR3 contains 15 residues. Trimming stripped 0 bases from V and 0 bases from J, with 7 bases between. The data were obtained in a study of chemoradiotherapy in HPV16-positive cancers. The data were produced by immunoSEQ multiplex PCR, yet TCRdb's version contains in-frame clones alone and is incomplete. The table includes fewer than 40,000 clones, roughly 78% detected once. The source material was blood, sampled from a patient who underwent chemoradiotherapy. This chain joins TRBV5-4 and TRBJ1-3, with D hard to call. This sequence originates from a human donor with HPV-associated anogenital cancer. This CDR3 reads CASSLAGDSGNTIYF. Written as DNA, the CDR3 is TGTGCCAGCAGCTTGGCGGGAGACTCTGGAAACACCATATATTTT.